This T cell receptor beta chain was found in a study of OX40 agonist ivuxolimab in advanced cancers. Study-level findings and limits: Dose levels from 0.1 to 3.0 mg/kg saw CD4+ and CD8+ blood T cells expand clonally by week 6.

CDR1 is SGHNT, CDR2 YYREEE, per germline (reference sequence). The CDR3 runs 14 residues. J gave up 2 bases and V 2 bases, and 3 bases lay outside the gene matches. This clone appeared once. The antigen is unknown. Generated by immunoSEQ multiplex PCR, the TCRdb table keeps only in-frame clones and is missing some. The sample holds about 31,000 clones, about 87% seen once. V is TRBV5-4 and J is TRBJ2-5, with 7 nucleotides matching TRBD2. This TCR was recovered from an adult with an advanced solid tumor such as melanoma, head and neck, liver or kidney cancer. Sample: CD4+ or CD8+ T cells sorted from blood, taken in a trial of the OX40 agonist ivuxolimab. This CDR3 reads CASSLAGTQETQYF. CDR3 nucleotide sequence: TGTGCCAGCAGCTTAGCGGGGACGCAAGAGACCCAGTACTTC.